This T cell receptor (beta chain) was identified during a study of metastatic and nonmetastatic thyroid tumors. Using MiXCR, TCRdb reanalyzed the PCR reads. In the table there are approximately 12,000 clones, 27% of which are singletons. Patients underwent thyroid surgery, and none had received any treatment before it. The CDR3 consists of 17 residues. Germline V gene data show CDR1 as KGHSH and CDR2 as LQKENI. V was clipped by 0 bases and J by 0 bases, with 12 bases between them. This TCR was recovered from a female donor with papillary thyroid cancer or a benign thyroid nodule (not recorded which). Some clones in this sample may be carry-over from other donors' samples. Material for sequencing was tumor tissue. This chain uses TRBV18 with TRBJ2-1, with D hard to call. In DNA, the CDR3 is TGTGCCAGCTCACCACCGAATGGTAGAAGCTCCTACAATGAGCAGTTCTTC. This codes for CASSPPNGRSSYNEQFF. The full variable domain, in which reference TRBV18 and TRBJ2-1 provide the parts outside the CDR3, is NAGVMQNPRHLVRRRGQEARLRCSPMKGHSHVYWYRQLPEEGLKFMVYLQKENIIDESGMPKERFSAEFPKEGPSILRIQQVVRGDSAAYFCASSPPNGRSSYNEQFFGPGTRLTVL.